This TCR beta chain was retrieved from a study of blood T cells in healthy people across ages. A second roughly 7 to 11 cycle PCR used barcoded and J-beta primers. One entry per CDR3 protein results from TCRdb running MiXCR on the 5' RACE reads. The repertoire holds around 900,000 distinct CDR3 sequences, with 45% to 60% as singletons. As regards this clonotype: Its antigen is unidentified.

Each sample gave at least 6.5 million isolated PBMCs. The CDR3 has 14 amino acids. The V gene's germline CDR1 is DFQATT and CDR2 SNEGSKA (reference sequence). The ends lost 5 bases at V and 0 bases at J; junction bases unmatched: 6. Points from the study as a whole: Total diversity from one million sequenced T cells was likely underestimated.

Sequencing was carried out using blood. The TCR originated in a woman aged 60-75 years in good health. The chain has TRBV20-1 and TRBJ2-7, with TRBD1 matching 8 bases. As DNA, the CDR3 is TGCAGTGCTGACAGGGGTCCGAACTCCTACGAGCAGTACTTC. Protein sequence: CSADRGPNSYEQYF.